Presented here are 18 T cell receptor beta chains from one specimen sequenced in a study of blood T cells in healthy people across ages. Using a J-beta primer mix together with a sample-barcoded 5' primer, a second PCR was run for roughly 6 to 11 cycles. TCRdb used MiXCR to reprocess the 5' RACE reads, holding one entry per CDR3 protein. The sample has 650,000 to 700,000 distinct CDR3 sequences, about 51% seen once. Sequenced material: blood. Receptors originate from a woman over 75 in good health.

There are many counts of this clonotype. The gene calls are TRBV7-3 and TRBJ2-1, with 8 positions matching TRBD2. The CDR3 length is 15 residues. With 5 bases clipped from V and 2 bases from J, the junction kept 5 bases outside the gene matches. Per germline, CDR1 SGHTA and CDR2 FQGTGA. The CDR3 DNA sequence: TGTGCCAGCAGCCCAGCGGGAGTAACCTACAATGAGCAGTTCTTC. This sequence encodes CASSPAGVTYNEQFF.

In this sample, this clonotype turned up many times. The chain recombines TRBV4-2 with TRBJ2-1, with D possibly being TRBD1 (6 bases). CDR3 length: 12 amino acids. Per germline, CDR1 LGHNA and CDR2 YNFKEQ. The ends were cut back, 1 base at V and 12 bases at J, with 10 bases in the middle. In DNA, the CDR3 is TGTGCCAGCAGCCAAGCACAGGGTAGGCAGTTCTTC. As protein: CASSQAQGRQFF.

This rearrangement joins TRBV12-3 or TRBV12-4 to TRBJ2-4, with D uncertain. TRBJ2-7 explains the end of the DNA better; the J call may be wrong. The CDR3 runs 13 residues. The CDR3 region is CASRGRPLYEQYF. CDR3 in DNA: TGTGCCAGCAGGGGTAGGCCTTTATACGAGCAGTACTTC.

This chain connects TRBV13 to TRBJ1-1, with D possibly being TRBD1 (6 bases). Between the trimmed V and J ends, which lost 5 bases and 7 bases, there was a span of 26 bases. There are 17 residues in the CDR3. Germline-derived CDR1 and CDR2 are PRHDT and FYEKMQ (reference sequence). CDR3: CASSESGVGPPHGEAFF. CDR3 DNA: TGTGCCAGCAGCGAATCAGGGGTCGGGCCTCCTCACGGTGAAGCTTTCTTT. The full variable domain, its missing parts supplied by reference TRBV13 and TRBJ1-1, is AAGVIQSPRHLIKEKRETATLKCYPIPRHDTVYWYQQGPGQDPQFLISFYEKMQSDKGSIPDRFSAQQFSDYHSELNMSSLELGDSALYFCASSESGVGPPHGEAFFGQGTRLTVV.

In DNA, the CDR3 is TGTGCCAGCAGCCCTCTCCCTTTAGCGGACCCCACCGGGGAGCTGTTTTTT. Translation: CASSPLPLADPTGELFF. This rearrangement joins TRBV11-2 to TRBJ2-2; possibly TRBD2 for D (6 bases). The V end was cut by 5 bases, the J end by 4 bases, with 20 bases between. Germline V gives CDR1 SGHAT, CDR2 FQNNGV. This CDR3 contains 17 residues.

The rearrangement uses TRBV2 and TRBJ2-1; D is undetermined. Germline assignment: CDR1 SNHLY and CDR2 FYNNEI. This CDR3 is 16 amino acids long. The V and J ends lost 3 bases and 0 bases respectively, with 12 bases between them. CDR3 protein: CASSDPAASSYNEQFF. CDR3 DNA: TGTGCCAGCAGTGATCCTGCGGCGAGCTCCTACAATGAGCAGTTCTTC.

This clonotype was recorded at least ten times. The chain combines TRBV5-1 with TRBJ2-5; D is undetermined. Per the germline V gene, CDR1 is SGHRS and CDR2 is YFSETQ. The ends were cut back, 4 bases at V and 5 bases at J, with 15 bases in the middle. The CDR3 totals 14 residues. The CDR3 nucleotides are TGCGCCAGCAGCGTGGAACGACAAGAGGAGACCCAGTACTTC. This codes for CASSVERQEETQYF.

The table lists this clonotype with a few counts. The V gene is TRBV12-3 or TRBV12-4, the J gene TRBJ1-1; a possible D gene is TRBD1 (6 bases). The CDR3 spans 14 residues. V was cut by 6 bases and J by 0 bases, with 11 bases left in between. Here the CDR3 DNA reads TGTGCCAGCAGCGGACAGATCATGAACACTGAAGCTTTCTTT. Residues: CASSGQIMNTEAFF.

The chain combines TRBV28 with TRBJ2-7, with 8 bases lining up with TRBD1. In germline, CDR1 is MDHEN, CDR2 SYDVKM. V shed 3 bases, J shed 2 bases, and the junction held 3 bases outside the gene matches. CDR3 length: 14 amino acids. The CDR3 spells CASSFGQGPYEQYF. For the CDR3, the DNA is TGTGCCAGCAGTTTCGGACAGGGACCCTACGAGCAGTACTTC.

The chain uses TRBV3-1 and TRBJ2-7; the match to TRBD2 covers 13 bases. Near its end, the DNA agrees better with TRBJ2-5, so the J call may be wrong. CDR3 size: 16 residues. Germline V CDR1 and CDR2: LGHDT, YNNKEL (reference sequence). The CDR3 protein is CASSQGLAGGSETQYF. In DNA, the CDR3 is TGTGCCAGCAGCCAAGGACTAGCGGGGGGAAGTGAGACCCAGTACTTC.

CDR3 amino acids: CASSLSRIVEQYF. CDR3 DNA: TGTGCCAGCAGTTTAAGCAGAATAGTAGAGCAGTACTTC. The rearrangement links TRBV12-3 or TRBV12-4 to TRBJ2-5; D remains unclear. The V and J ends lost 2 bases and 11 bases respectively, with 15 bases between them. The CDR3 has 13 residues.

There are many counts of this clonotype. For the CDR3, the DNA is TGTGCCAGCAGTCTCCCCGCCCTCCGGGCCGATACGCAGTATTTT. This encodes CASSLPALRADTQYF. The rearrangement links TRBV12-3 or TRBV12-4 to TRBJ2-3, with D unresolved. The CDR3 spans 15 residues. V was trimmed by 5 bases and J by 6 bases, leaving 18 bases between them.

The chain is built from TRBV19 and TRBJ2-1; 7 positions match TRBD1. CDR3 length: 14 amino acids. With V trimmed by 6 bases and J by 4 bases, 6 bases remained unmatched. The germline CDR1 and CDR2 sequences are LNHDA and SQIVND (reference sequence). CDR3 DNA sequence: TGTGCCAGTAGACGGACAGGCCCTTACAATGAGCAGTTCTTC. The encoded protein is CASRRTGPYNEQFF.

The chain combines TRBV24-1 with TRBJ1-5; D is possibly TRBD1 (6 bases). This CDR3 has 13 amino acids. V dropped 8 bases and J dropped 3 bases, with 10 bases sitting between them. Germline lookup yields CDR1 KGHDR and CDR2 SFDVKD. CDR3 loop: CATTGAINQPQHF. The CDR3 DNA reads TGTGCCACCACGGGGGCGATCAATCAGCCCCAGCATTTT.

This chain uses TRBV24-1 with TRBJ2-2, with D perhaps TRBD1 (6 bases). Germline assignment: CDR1 KGHDR and CDR2 SFDVKD. Trimming took off 3 bases at V and 5 bases at J, with 9 bases between the two ends. The length of the CDR3 is 14 residues. The CDR3 is CATSDPGQTGELFF. As DNA, the CDR3 is TGTGCCACCAGTGATCCCGGACAGACCGGGGAGCTGTTTTTT.

Note on this clonotype: A much bigger clone sits one base away, suggesting this may be a read error. The J gene is TRBJ2-3, the V gene TRBV28, with a tentative D call TRBD2 (5 bases). CDR3 length equals 13 residues. The V end lost 7 bases, the J end lost 4 bases, and 12 bases lay between the germline ends. Germline V gene data show CDR1 as MDHEN and CDR2 as SYDVKM. Written as DNA, the CDR3 is TGTGCCAGCACAGCGGCAGGCGCAGATACGCAGTATTTT. It translates to CASTAAGADTQYF.

This clonotype was detected many times. The chain uses TRBV12-3 or TRBV12-4 and TRBJ2-1, with D possibly being TRBD2 (6 bases). CDR3 size: 16 residues. Between the trimmed V and J ends, which lost 6 bases and 4 bases, there was a span of 19 bases. CDR3 sequence: CASSPRGAGSYNEQFF. DNA of the CDR3: TGTGCCAGCAGCCCCAGAGGGGCGGGGTCTTACAATGAGCAGTTCTTC.

This clonotype was picked up many times. J is TRBJ1-6 and V is TRBV5-1; tentatively, D is TRBD1 (5 bases). V lost 1 base and J lost 9, with 11 bases in between. This CDR3 region has 14 residues. CDR1 is SGHRS, CDR2 YFSETQ, per germline. The CDR3 DNA follows: TGCGCCAGCAGCTTGCGACAGAGGATTTCACCCCTCCACTTT. Amino acid sequence: CASSLRQRISPLHF. The whole variable domain, remainder taken from reference TRBV5-1 and TRBJ1-6, is KAGVTQTPRYLIKTRGQQVTLSCSPISGHRSVSWYQQTPGQGLQFLFEYFSETQRNKGNFPGRFSGRQFSNSRSEMNVSTLELGDSALYLCASSLRQRISPLHFGNGTRLTVT.